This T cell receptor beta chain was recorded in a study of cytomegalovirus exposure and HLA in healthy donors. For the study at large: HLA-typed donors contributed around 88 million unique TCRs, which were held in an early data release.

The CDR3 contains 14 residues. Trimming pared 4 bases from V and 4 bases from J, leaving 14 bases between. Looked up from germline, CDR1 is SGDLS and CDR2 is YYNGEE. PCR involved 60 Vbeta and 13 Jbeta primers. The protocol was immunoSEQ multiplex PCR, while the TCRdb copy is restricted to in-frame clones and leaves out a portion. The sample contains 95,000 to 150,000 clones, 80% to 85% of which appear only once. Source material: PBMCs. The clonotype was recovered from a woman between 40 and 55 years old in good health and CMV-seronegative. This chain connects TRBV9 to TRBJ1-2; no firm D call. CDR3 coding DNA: TGTGCCAGCAGCCCCTTGCTTGCGGGCTATGGCTACACCTTC. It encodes CASSPLLAGYGYTF.